This TCR beta chain was profiled in a study of regulatory and conventional T cells in RAG deficiency. Whole-study results and caveats: In Omenn syndrome, Treg and Tconv repertoires overlapped >75%. Other subsets showed approximately 10-fold reductions, but Treg unique TCR beta sequences fell roughly 93-fold in these patients.

Blood CD4+ CD25-high CD127-low regulatory T cells supplied the genomic DNA template. Assay used: immunoSEQ multiplex PCR; TCRdb lists only in-frame clones, some missing. The profile shows about 28,000 clones, over 80% of them singletons. As for this clone: Its specificity is unknown.

These records were also assigned to another study, of regulatory T cells. As that report states: Amplification used 52 TRBV primers and 13 TRBJ primers. In patients, unique TRB V-J pairs were restricted and V/J usage skewed, especially in Tregs.

The TCR was taken from a human donor in good health. The specimen was Tregs sorted from blood.

Here the CDR3 DNA reads TGTGCCAGCTCACCTCGACAAGACTATGGCTACACCTTC. Protein product: CASSPRQDYGYTF. This chain uses TRBV18 with TRBJ1-2, with D hard to call. CDR1 and CDR2 (germline): KGHSH, LQKENI. V was clipped by 3 bases and J by 3 bases, with 8 bases between them. The CDR3 has 13 amino acids.